This paragraph reports one TCR beta chain. This specimen belongs to a study of shared clonotypes between healthy human individuals. Once extracted for a subset, genomic DNA was divided evenly among several immunoSEQ plates. Repertoires were generated with immunoSEQ multiplex PCR, while TCRdb's copy carries only in-frame clones and drops some. The table includes under 2.5 million clones, around 92% detected once. The split of CD4+ cells yielded CD45RA+ naive and CD45RA-negative memory subsets. The CDR3 runs 16 residues. Germline V lookup: CDR1 MNHNS, CDR2 SASEGT. V was clipped by 2 bases and J by 4 bases; unmatched bases: 9.

This sequence originates from a man in his late teens or twenties in good health. Some clones in this sample may be carry-over from other donors' samples. The gene calls are TRBV6-1 and TRBJ2-7, with 9 bases fitting TRBD2. The sequenced sample was naive CD4+ T cells from PBMCs. The sample's subset: CD45RA+ positively selected. CDR3 DNA: TGTGCCAGCAGTGAAAAGGTCTGGCGGGAGGGATACGAGCAGTACTTC. It codes for CASSEKVWREGYEQYF.